These T cell receptor beta chains were read from a single sample in a study of T cell responses to AZD1222 COVID-19 vaccine. Libraries were prepared by immunoSEQ multiplex PCR; TCRdb keeps only in-frame clonotypes and omits some of them. The sample comprises 150,000 or so clones, 82% of which are singletons, and less than 5% rests with the top ten. Source: peripheral blood, taken on day 0 of MenACWY control vaccination. The receptor source for this set is an adult in good health. The CDR3 runs from the conserved cysteine through the conserved F or W. The order of the fields is J gene, V gene, clone size, D gene, CDR3 protein, CDR3 DNA. A D gene is named only where the DNA matches it firmly. Not all rows give a size; the values are once, few, many and, for expanded clones, a class.

J: TRBJ1-4
V: TRBV5-6
size: -
D: -
CDR3: CASSQGATNEKLFF
DNA: TGTGCCAGCAGCCAAGGGGCGACTAATGAAAAACTGTTTTTT

J: TRBJ1-1
V: TRBV18
size: -
D: TRBD1
CDR3: CASSPGTGGPTEAFF
DNA: TGTGCCAGCTCACCCGGGACAGGGGGACCCACTGAAGCTTTCTTT

J: TRBJ1-3
V: TRBV7-2
size: -
D: -
CDR3: CASSFSTSGNTIYF
DNA: TGTGCCAGCAGCTTCTCTACCTCTGGAAACACCATATATTTT

J: TRBJ1-1
V: TRBV28
size: -
D: -
CDR3: CASSLGGIEDTEAFF
DNA: TGTGCCAGCAGTTTAGGGGGAATCGAAGACACTGAAGCTTTCTTT

J: TRBJ1-4
V: TRBV11-1
size: -
D: -
CDR3: CASSTATTQGLFF
DNA: TGTGCCAGCAGCACAGCGACGACACAGGGACTGTTTTTT

J: TRBJ2-3
V: TRBV2
size: many
D: TRBD2
CDR3: CASRRGLASTDTQYF
DNA: TGTGCCAGCAGGAGGGGACTAGCTAGCACAGATACGCAGTATTTT

J: TRBJ1-2
V: TRBV18
size: few
D: TRBD1
CDR3: CASSPGTGPTEGYTF
DNA: TGTGCCAGCTCACCGGGGACAGGACCGACTGAAGGCTACACCTTC

J: TRBJ2-7
V: TRBV11-2
size: -
D: -
CDR3: CASSLEPGGEQYF
DNA: TGTGCCAGCAGCCTCGAGCCCGGAGGCGAGCAGTACTTC

J: TRBJ1-1
V: TRBV6-5
size: -
D: -
CDR3: CASSPNLPRAFF
DNA: TGTGCCAGCAGTCCCAATCTGCCCCGGGCTTTCTTT

J: TRBJ1-1
V: TRBV5-1
size: -
D: -
CDR3: CASSSRPGWGTEAFF
DNA: TGCGCCAGCAGCTCCCGGCCAGGGTGGGGCACTGAAGCTTTCTTT

J: TRBJ1-1
V: TRBV12-3/TRBV12-4
size: -
D: TRBD1
CDR3: CASSLGQQKAFF
DNA: TGTGCCAGCAGTTTGGGACAGCAAAAAGCTTTCTTT

J: TRBJ1-5
V: TRBV19
size: -
D: -
CDR3: CASSISGISNQPQHF
DNA: TGTGCCAGTAGTATATCAGGGATTAGCAATCAGCCCCAGCATTTT

J: TRBJ1-4
V: TRBV2
size: once
D: -
CDR3: CASSPRQASNEKLFF
DNA: TGTGCCAGCAGCCCTAGACAGGCGTCTAATGAAAAACTGTTTTTT

J: TRBJ2-2
V: TRBV5-8
size: -
D: -
CDR3: CASRNSNTGELFF
DNA: TGTGCCAGCAGAAACAGTAACACCGGGGAGCTGTTTTTT

J: TRBJ1-6
V: TRBV3-1/TRBV3-2
size: -
D: -
CDR3: CASSRTAHSGISPLHF
DNA: TGTGCCAGCAGCCGGACCGCGCACTCTGGCATTTCACCCCTCCACTTT